This TCR beta chain was sequenced in a study of OX40 agonist ivuxolimab in advanced cancers. About the full investigation: Ivuxolimab was a fully human IgG2 agonistic monoclonal antibody targeting the costimulatory receptor OX40 (CD134). The paper reports the monotherapy dose-escalation portion (N = 52 patients) of the phase I ivuxolimab trial. Of the approximately 50 patients in dose escalation, some 20 had hepatocellular carcinoma, some 15 had melanoma, 9 had renal cell carcinoma and 9 had head and neck cancer. Intravenous ivuxolimab was administered to patients every 2 weeks at six dose levels: 0.01, 0.1, 0.3, 1.5, 3 and 10 mg/kg. Partial responses were achieved by three dose-escalation patients, of whom one had hepatocellular carcinoma and two had cutaneous melanoma. In the dose-escalation cohort, approximately 80% of patients were male, and the mean age was 60 years with a range of roughly 20 to 80. Peripheral TCRbeta sequencing was intended to test whether TCR sequence diversity was altered and clonal T-cell expansion was caused by ivuxolimab. Patients were allowed to have had prior anti-PD-1, anti-PD-L1 or anti-CTLA-4 therapy, and roughly 40% of the dose-escalation patients had previously received checkpoint inhibitors. Overall study outcomes, separate from this receptor: At doses of 0.1 to 3.0 mg/kg, clonal expansion of both CD4+ and CD8+ T cells in blood was seen between baseline and week 6. In the 0.1-3.0 mg/kg groups, partial responders had among the lowest normalized peripheral clonal expansion, particularly in CD8+ T cells. The antigen specificity of the clonally expanded peripheral T cells was not determined. After ivuxolimab, CD8+ T cells had more expanded clones than CD4+ T cells on average. Low levels of normalized T-cell clonal expansion were also seen in some patients who did not respond.

Patients with a history of autoimmune disease or receiving systemic immunosuppression were excluded from the trial. Peripheral blood for TCR sequencing was collected from all dose cohorts at baseline, on cycle 4 day 1, and on cycle 7 day 1. The samples were drawn from a first-in-human, open-label, multicenter phase I dose-escalation trial of ivuxolimab. The trial enrolled adults with locally advanced or metastatic head and neck squamous cell, hepatocellular, melanoma or renal cell carcinoma. Before TCR sequencing, CD4+ T cells and CD8+ T cells from peripheral blood were sorted into separate populations. Reading from cysteine to phenylalanine, the CDR3 counts 10 amino acids. The entry retains the CDR3 DNA only, 30 bases that are in frame from base 1. From a lookup of the germline V gene, CDR1 and CDR2 are WSHSY and SAAADI. Cut back by 6 bases and 6 bases, the V and J ends lie 2 bases apart. Of note for this clone: Its antigen target is currently unknown. One base away there is no much larger clone; base qualities are not given.

To sequence the TCRbeta CDR3 region, genomic DNA was isolated from the sorted cells. TCRbeta CDR3 regions were sequenced using the immunoSEQ Assay. What TCRdb holds here is the immuneACCESS table cut down to in-frame rearrangements. Part of the clones is not present; checked against another copy, under half of the missing clones reflect an unresolved V gene, and the others are unexplained. This sample has around 38,000 clones in its table, and approximately 86% of those were observed once. About 12% of the sample is taken by the ten largest. The chain uses TRBV10-2 and TRBJ2-2; the D gene cannot be named for sure. The source was CD4+ or CD8+ T cells sorted from blood, collected in a trial of the OX40 agonist ivuxolimab. This TCR came from an adult with an advanced solid tumor such as melanoma, head and neck, liver or kidney cancer. The nucleotide sequence is TGCGCCAGCAGATCCGGGGAGCTGTTTTTT. Translated, it gives CASRSGELFF.